These T cell receptor beta chains were read from a single sample in a study of metastatic and nonmetastatic thyroid tumors. TCRdb re-called clones from the PCR reads using MiXCR. Counted here are over 15,000 clones, approximately 30% occurring once; the ten biggest clones make up 20% to 25%. Sequenced input: adjacent normal tissue. The receptors derive from a female donor with papillary thyroid cancer or a benign thyroid nodule (not recorded which). Some clones in this sample may be carry-over from other donors' samples. CDR3s leave out the opening cysteine and the closing phenylalanine or tryptophan. The order of the fields is V gene, J gene, CDR3 protein.

>TRBV5-6|TRBJ2-7
ASSASFSGPPYEQY
>TRBV12-3/TRBV12-4|TRBJ2-7
ASGTYEQY
>TRBV5-1|TRBJ2-2
ASSFRSQGAGELF
>TRBV28|TRBJ2-1
ASSFLTGRNEQF
>TRBV20-1|TRBJ2-1
SAYEPWGEFAYNEQF
>TRBV30|TRBJ2-5
AWAQVKRTQY
>TRBV2|TRBJ1-5
ASRGEWTSNQPQH
>TRBV28|TRBJ1-2
ASSTNGALGDQYGYT
>TRBV6-9|TRBJ2-1
ASSYSGTRNEQF
>TRBV20-1|TRBJ2-5
SAREQGQTETQY
>TRBV6-1|TRBJ1-1
ASGQKSNTEAF